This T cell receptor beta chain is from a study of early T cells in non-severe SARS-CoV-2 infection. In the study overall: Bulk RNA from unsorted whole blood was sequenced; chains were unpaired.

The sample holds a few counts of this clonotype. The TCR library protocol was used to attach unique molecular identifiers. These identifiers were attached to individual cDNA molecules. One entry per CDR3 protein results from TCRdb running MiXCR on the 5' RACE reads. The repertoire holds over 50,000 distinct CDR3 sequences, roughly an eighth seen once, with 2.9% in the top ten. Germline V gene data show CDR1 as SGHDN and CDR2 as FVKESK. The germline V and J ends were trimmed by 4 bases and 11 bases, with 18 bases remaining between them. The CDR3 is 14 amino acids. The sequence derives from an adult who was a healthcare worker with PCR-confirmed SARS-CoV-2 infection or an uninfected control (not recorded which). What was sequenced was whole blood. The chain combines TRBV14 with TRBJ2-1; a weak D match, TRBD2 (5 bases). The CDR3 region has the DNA TGTGCCAGCAGCCCTAGTCTGGCTAGCTGGCAGCAGTTCTTC. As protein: CASSPSLASWQQFF.